This T cell receptor beta chain was identified in a study of blood T cell repertoires in COVID-19. Study context: The United States, Italy and Spain provided the acute and convalescent COVID-19 samples. T cells, B-cell-depleted T cells, or PBMCs supplied cDNA or gDNA.

The germline V and J ends were trimmed by 3 bases and 0 bases, with 13 bases remaining between them. This CDR3 spans 16 amino acids. The germline V gene encodes CDR1 ENHRY and CDR2 SYGVKD. Original processing methods: How many nucleated cells were present was estimated from reference gene primer amplification. Clones were read by immunoSEQ multiplex PCR, and TCRdb kept only the in-frame ones, dropping some. V and J calls and clone size are copied from that table; D and trimming were computed from the DNA. The repertoire includes about 240,000 clones, around 90% of them detected once, and around 7.8% sits in the top ten.

The sequence was obtained from a man aged 55-75 years who had recovered from COVID-19. What was sequenced was peripheral blood. V and J are TRBV10-3 and TRBJ2-3; D perhaps matches TRBD1 (6 bases). The CDR3 nucleotides read TGTGCCATCAGTGAAACGGGGACACCCAGCACAGATACGCAGTATTTT. It specifies CAISETGTPSTDTQYF.